The TCR beta chain under discussion was sequenced for a study of blood T cell repertoires in COVID-19. Across the study: Sites in the United States, Italy and Spain provided acute and convalescent COVID-19 samples. Sample material is recorded as cDNA or gDNA derived from T cells, B-cell-depleted T cells, or PBMCs.

CDR3 length equals 17 residues. J lost 0 bases, V lost 4 bases, and 11 bases had no gene match. Germline CDR1 SEHNR, CDR2 FQNEAQ (reference sequence). Original analysis: Reference gene primer amplification gave nucleated cell count estimates. Assay: immunoSEQ multiplex PCR; the TCRdb copy retains only in-frame clones and omits some. That table gives V, J and clone size, and the DNA gave D and trimming. Seen here are approximately 120,000 clones, about 84% observed once, and the top ten hold roughly 5.4%. The sequence was obtained from a human donor in a cohort sampled during active COVID-19. The sample consisted of peripheral blood. The chain employs TRBV7-9 and TRBJ2-7; TRBD2 agrees at 8 bases. CDR3 nucleotides: TGTGCCAGCAGCTCCCAGTCAGCGGGAGCCCTCTCCTACGAGCAGTACTTC. The encoded protein is CASSSQSAGALSYEQYF. The variable domain in full, completed from reference TRBV7-9 and TRBJ2-7, reads DTGVSQNPRHKITKRGQNVTFRCDPISEHNRLYWYRQTLGQGPEFLTYFQNEAQLEKSRLLSDRFSAERPKGSFSTLEIQRTEQGDSAMYLCASSSQSAGALSYEQYFGPGTRLTVT.